These T cell receptor beta chains were read from a single sample in a study of T cell responses to AZD1222 COVID-19 vaccine. Only in-frame clones appear in the TCRdb table, and some are missing; sequencing was by immunoSEQ multiplex PCR. The sample yields about 140,000 clones, over 85% seen once. Source: peripheral blood, taken 28 days after the second AZD1222 dose. These receptors were obtained from an adult who received the AZD1222 COVID-19 vaccine. Both conserved end residues are part of each CDR3. The order of the fields is V gene, D gene, clone size, J gene, CDR3 DNA, CDR3 protein. D genes are given only for firm matches. Clone size appears in some rows only: once, few, many, or a class for an expanded clone.

>TRBV13|TRBD2|once|TRBJ2-3
TGTGCCAGCAGCGTCCGACTAGCGACTAGCACAGATACGCAGTATTTT
CASSVRLATSTDTQYF
>TRBV9|-|-|TRBJ1-6
TGTGCCAGCAGCGTAGGAGGAGGGGGGTTTAATTCACCCCTCCACTTT
CASSVGGGGFNSPLHF
>TRBV11-2|-|-|TRBJ1-4
TGTGCCAGCAGCTTAGGGGGAGGGCGTGAAAAACTGTTTTTT
CASSLGGGREKLFF
>TRBV6-1|TRBD1|-|TRBJ2-3
TGTGCCAGCAGTGACAGGACCAGGGGGGATACGCAGTATTTT
CASSDRTRGDTQYF
>TRBV28|-|-|TRBJ1-1
TGTGCCAGCAGCCGAGGGACTGAAGCTTTCTTT
CASSRGTEAFF
>TRBV21-1|-|-|TRBJ1-5
TGTGCCAGCAGCCATCTCCCCAGGGGAAGCAATCAGCCCCAGCATTTT
CASSHLPRGSNQPQHF
>TRBV6-5|-|-|TRBJ1-2
TGTGCCAGCAGTAGGCAGATGAACGGCTACACCTTC
CASSRQMNGYTF
>TRBV6-1|TRBD1|-|TRBJ2-5
TGTGCCAGCAGTGAGACAGGGTGGATGCAGTACTTC
CASSETGWMQYF
>TRBV19|TRBD2|-|TRBJ2-1
TGTGCCAGTAGCTTAAGGGGCCATAGCGTTAGCGGGGATGAGCAGTTCTTC
CASSLRGHSVSGDEQFF
>TRBV13|-|-|TRBJ1-4
TGTGCCAGCAGCTTAGATCCGGGAATGGGCCCTGAAAAACTGTTTTTT
CASSLDPGMGPEKLFF
>TRBV14|TRBD1|-|TRBJ2-7
TGTGCCAGCAGCCAAGTTTACAGGGGAAGCGAGCAGTACTTC
CASSQVYRGSEQYF
>TRBV4-3|-|-|TRBJ1-2
TGCGCCAGCAGCCAAGATATGGTGAACAGGCTCTATGGCTACACCTTC
CASSQDMVNRLYGYTF
>TRBV19|-|-|TRBJ2-3
TGTGCCAGCCGACGGGGGCAGGGACGAGATACGCAGTATTTT
CASRRGQGRDTQYF
>TRBV4-1|-|-|TRBJ1-6
TGCGCCAGCAGCGAAGGGGCATTGGGGACCCTCCACTTT
CASSEGALGTLHF
>TRBV20-1|-|-|TRBJ1-2
TGCAGTGCTAGTGACAGTAACTATGGCTACACCTTC
CSASDSNYGYTF
>TRBV18|-|once|TRBJ2-6
TGTGCCAGCTCACCAAGGGAGACAGGGAGGAACCAATTCTCTGGGGCCAACGTCCTGACTTTC
CASSPRETGRNQFSGANVLTF
>TRBV7-2|-|-|TRBJ2-3
TGTGCCAGCAGCTCTAGATACACAGATACGCAGTATTTT
CASSSRYTDTQYF
>TRBV7-2|-|-|TRBJ1-3
TGTGCCAGCAGCTTAGGGGTCTCTGGAAACACCATATATTTT
CASSLGVSGNTIYF
>TRBV3-1/TRBV3-2|-|-|TRBJ2-7
TGTGCCAGCAGCCAAGAGGGGGTGAGGTACGAGCAGTACTTC
CASSQEGVRYEQYF
>TRBV6-1|TRBD1|once|TRBJ1-2
TGTGCCAGCAGTGATAGACAGGGAGGCTACACCTTC
CASSDRQGGYTF
>TRBV6-5|-|-|TRBJ1-1
TGTGCCAGCAGGAGTTACAGGGTTATGAACACTGAAGCTTTCTTT
CASRSYRVMNTEAFF
>TRBV25-1|TRBD2|-|TRBJ2-2
TGTGCCAGCGAAGCGGGAGAACTGAACACCGGGGAGCTGTTTTTT
CASEAGELNTGELFF
>TRBV3-1/TRBV3-2|-|-|TRBJ1-1
TGTGCCAGCAGCACCCTGAGGACTGAAGCTTTCTTT
CASSTLRTEAFF
>TRBV4-1|TRBD2|few|TRBJ2-1
TGCGCCAGCAGCCAAGATTTGGAGCGGGAGGTGCCGGGCGCTCTTGAGCAGTTCTTC
CASSQDLEREVPGALEQFF
>TRBV28|-|-|TRBJ2-7
TGTGCCAGCACGACCCTGGGGGGCACCTACGAGCAGTACTTC
CASTTLGGTYEQYF
>TRBV11-2|-|-|TRBJ1-2
TGTGCCAGCAGCTTAGATAGGCAGGGCTATGGCTACACCTTC
CASSLDRQGYGYTF
>TRBV19|TRBD1|-|TRBJ2-7
TGTGCCAGTACCCGGGACAGGCGATCCTACGAGCAGTACTTC
CASTRDRRSYEQYF
>TRBV5-6|TRBD2|-|TRBJ2-2
TGTGCCAGCAGCTTGGGCGGGACTAGCGGACCCGGGGAGCTGTTTTTT
CASSLGGTSGPGELFF
>TRBV5-8|-|-|TRBJ2-5
TGTGCCAGCAGCCAGGGACACCAAGAGACCCAGTACTTC
CASSQGHQETQYF
>TRBV5-4|-|-|TRBJ1-1
TGTGCCAGCAGCTTGCTTTCGGGGAGGACTGGCACTGAAGCTTTCTTT
CASSLLSGRTGTEAFF
>TRBV14|-|few|TRBJ1-1
TGTGCCAGCAGCCAAGAGTCGTTGAACACTGAAGCTTTCTTT
CASSQESLNTEAFF
>TRBV9|-|-|TRBJ2-3
TGTGCCAGCAGCGTTGAGAGGAGTTGGACCACAGATACGCAGTATTTT
CASSVERSWTTDTQYF
>TRBV14|-|once|TRBJ2-4
TGTGCCAGCAGCCAAGGCTGGGGGACATCACGAAACATTCAGTACTTC
CASSQGWGTSRNIQYF
>TRBV4-2|-|-|TRBJ2-5
TGTGCCAGCAGCCAAGCGCTGGAGAGTTCCCAGTACTTC
CASSQALESSQYF
>TRBV2|-|few|TRBJ1-5
TGTGCCAGCGGACCGACAGCTTATAGCAATCAGCCCCAGCATTTT
CASGPTAYSNQPQHF